This T cell receptor beta chain was documented in a study of T-cell reconstitution after alpha-beta-depleted transplantation in children. Regarding the study as a whole: Surviving recipient T cells and thymic progenitors accounted for the high day-60 TCRbeta diversity observed in some patients.

Unique molecular identifiers were incorporated into the prepared TCRbeta library. TCRdb independently ran MiXCR on the PCR reads; one entry per CDR3 protein. The data hold about 980,000 distinct CDR3 sequences, with roughly 29% observed a single time. Details on this clonotype: No antigen is known for it.

CDR1 and CDR2 (germline): SGHVS, FQNEAQ. The CDR3 is made up of 15 amino acids. V dropped 4 bases and J dropped 0 bases, with 12 bases sitting between them. The receptor comes from a boy under two years old who had a stem cell transplant for SCID, so the T cells may come from the graft donor. The sequencing used PBMCs, mostly from graft donor cells, collected 360 days after TCRalphabeta/CD19-depleted stem cell transplant. The rearrangement uses TRBV7-8 and TRBJ2-5; possible D gene TRBD1, 6 bases. The CDR3 DNA reads TGTGCCAGCAGCTCCAACGGACAGTACCAAGAGACCCAGTACTTC. Protein: CASSSNGQYQETQYF.